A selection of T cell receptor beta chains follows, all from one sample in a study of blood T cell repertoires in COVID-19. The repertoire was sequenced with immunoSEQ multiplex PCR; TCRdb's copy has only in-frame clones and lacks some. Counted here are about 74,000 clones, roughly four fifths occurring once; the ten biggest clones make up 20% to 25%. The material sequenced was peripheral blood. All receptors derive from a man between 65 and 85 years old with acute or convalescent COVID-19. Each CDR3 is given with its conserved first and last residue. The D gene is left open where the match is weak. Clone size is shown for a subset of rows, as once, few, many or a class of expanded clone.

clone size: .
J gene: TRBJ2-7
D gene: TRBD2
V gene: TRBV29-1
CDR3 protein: CSVEDLGTSGEQYF
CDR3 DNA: TGCAGCGTTGAAGATCTGGGGACTAGCGGCGAGCAGTACTTC

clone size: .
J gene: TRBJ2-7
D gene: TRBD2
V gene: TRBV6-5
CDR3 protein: CASSYSYSGSLSEQYF
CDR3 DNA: TGTGCCAGCAGTTACTCGTATAGCGGGAGCCTTAGCGAGCAGTACTTC

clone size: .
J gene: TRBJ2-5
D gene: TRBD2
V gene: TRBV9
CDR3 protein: CASSLPAGMRQETQYF
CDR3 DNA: TGTGCCAGCAGCCTCCCAGCGGGAATGAGACAAGAGACCCAGTACTTC

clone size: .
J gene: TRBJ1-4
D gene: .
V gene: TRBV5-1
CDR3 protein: CASSGGGPNEKLFF
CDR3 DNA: TGCGCCAGCAGCGGGGGGGGCCCCAATGAAAAACTGTTTTTT

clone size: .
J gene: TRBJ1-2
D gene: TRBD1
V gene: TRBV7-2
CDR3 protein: CASSFTGGAHGYTF
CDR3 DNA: TGTGCCAGCAGCTTCACAGGGGGCGCCCATGGCTACACCTTC

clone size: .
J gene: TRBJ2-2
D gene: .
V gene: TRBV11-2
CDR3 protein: CASSPQGSTGELFF
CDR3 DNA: TGTGCCAGCAGCCCCCAGGGAAGCACCGGGGAGCTGTTTTTT

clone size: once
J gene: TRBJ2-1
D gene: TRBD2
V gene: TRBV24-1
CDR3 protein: CATSDELADSYNEQFF
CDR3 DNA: TGTGCCACCAGTGACGAACTAGCGGACTCCTACAATGAGCAGTTCTTC

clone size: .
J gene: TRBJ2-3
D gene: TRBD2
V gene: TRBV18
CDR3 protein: CASSPPGTSGSGNTQYF
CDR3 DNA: TGTGCCAGCTCACCACCGGGGACTAGCGGGAGTGGAAATACGCAGTATTTT

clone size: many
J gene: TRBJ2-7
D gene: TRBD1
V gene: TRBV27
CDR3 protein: CASRWGQGTYEQYF
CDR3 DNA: TGTGCCAGCAGGTGGGGACAGGGGACCTACGAGCAGTACTTC

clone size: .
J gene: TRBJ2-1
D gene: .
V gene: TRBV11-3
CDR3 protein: CASSAREDEQFF
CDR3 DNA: TGTGCCAGCAGCGCGAGGGAGGACGAGCAGTTCTTC

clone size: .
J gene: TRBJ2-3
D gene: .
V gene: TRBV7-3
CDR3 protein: CASSPGAVSTDTQYF
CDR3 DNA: TGTGCCAGCAGCCCAGGGGCGGTTAGCACAGATACGCAGTATTTT

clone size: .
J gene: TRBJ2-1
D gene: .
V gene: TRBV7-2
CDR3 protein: CASSTYRGKTYNEQFF
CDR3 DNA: TGTGCCAGCAGCACTTACCGGGGGAAGACATACAATGAGCAGTTCTTC

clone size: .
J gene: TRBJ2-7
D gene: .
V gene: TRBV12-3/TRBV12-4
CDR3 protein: CASRATGLREQYF
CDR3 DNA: TGTGCCAGCAGAGCTACAGGGTTGAGAGAGCAGTACTTC

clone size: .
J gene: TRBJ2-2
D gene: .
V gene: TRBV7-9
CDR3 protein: CASSPALAGGELFF
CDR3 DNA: TGTGCCAGCAGCCCGGCTTTGGCGGGAGGGGAGCTGTTTTTT

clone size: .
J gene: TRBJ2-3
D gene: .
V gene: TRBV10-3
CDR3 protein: CAIRAPGRGTDTQYF
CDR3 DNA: TGTGCCATCAGGGCTCCAGGGCGAGGCACAGATACGCAGTATTTT

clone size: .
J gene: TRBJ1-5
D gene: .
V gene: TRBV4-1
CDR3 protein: CASSQAMAPSGQPQHF
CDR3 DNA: TGCGCCAGCAGCCAAGCTATGGCCCCCTCAGGCCAGCCCCAGCATTTT

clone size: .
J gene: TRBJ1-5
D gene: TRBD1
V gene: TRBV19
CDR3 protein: CASTGQYNQPQHF
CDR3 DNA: TGTGCCAGTACGGGACAGTACAATCAGCCCCAGCATTTT

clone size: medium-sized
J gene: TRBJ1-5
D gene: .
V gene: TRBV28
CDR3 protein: CASSRRQGNQPQHF
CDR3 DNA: TGTGCCAGCAGTAGGCGGCAGGGTAATCAGCCCCAGCATTTT

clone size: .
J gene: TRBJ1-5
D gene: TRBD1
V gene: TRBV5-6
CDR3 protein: CASSLAGQGQGQPQHF
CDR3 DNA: TGTGCCAGCAGCTTAGCGGGACAGGGGCAAGGACAGCCCCAGCATTTT

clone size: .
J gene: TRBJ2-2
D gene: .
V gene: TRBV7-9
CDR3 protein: CASSLAGGDPNTGELFF
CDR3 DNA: TGTGCCAGCAGCTTAGCCGGGGGAGATCCCAACACCGGGGAGCTGTTTTTT

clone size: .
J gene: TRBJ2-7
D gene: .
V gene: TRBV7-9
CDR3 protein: CASSSPTSGEQYF
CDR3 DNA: TGTGCCAGCAGCTCCCCCACCTCGGGGGAGCAGTACTTC

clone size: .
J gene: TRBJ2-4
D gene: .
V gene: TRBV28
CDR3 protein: CASRPQGLGDIQYF
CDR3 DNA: TGTGCCAGCAGGCCTCAGGGACTTGGGGACATTCAGTACTTC

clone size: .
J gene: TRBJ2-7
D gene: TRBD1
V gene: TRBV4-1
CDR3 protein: CASSQAKGQGFAEQYF
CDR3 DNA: TGCGCCAGCAGCCAAGCGAAGGGACAGGGGTTCGCCGAGCAGTACTTC

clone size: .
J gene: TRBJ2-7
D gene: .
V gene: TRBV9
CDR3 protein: CASSEGEGASREYF
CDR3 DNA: TGTGCCAGCAGCGAGGGGGAAGGAGCTAGCCGAGAATACTTC

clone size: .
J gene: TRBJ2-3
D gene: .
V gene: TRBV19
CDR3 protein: CASSLSGPTDTQYF
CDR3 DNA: TGTGCCAGTAGTTTAAGCGGACCCACAGATACGCAGTATTTT

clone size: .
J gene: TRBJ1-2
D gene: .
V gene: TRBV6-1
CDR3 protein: CASSEGDTYGYTF
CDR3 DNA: TGTGCCAGCAGTGAAGGGGACACCTATGGCTACACCTTC

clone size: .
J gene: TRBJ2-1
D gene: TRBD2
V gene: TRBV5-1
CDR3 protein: CASRVAGGHNEQFF
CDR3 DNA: TGCGCCAGCCGGGTAGCGGGAGGGCATAATGAGCAGTTCTTC

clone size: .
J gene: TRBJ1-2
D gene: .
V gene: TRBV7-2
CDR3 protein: CASSGGGYTF
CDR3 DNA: TGTGCCAGCAGTGGAGGGGGCTACACCTTC

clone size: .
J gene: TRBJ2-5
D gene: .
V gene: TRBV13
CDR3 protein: CASSFPTGEGETQYF
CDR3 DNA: TGTGCCAGCAGCTTCCCTACGGGAGAGGGGGAGACCCAGTACTTC

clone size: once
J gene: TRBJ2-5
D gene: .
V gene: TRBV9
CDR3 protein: CASSRVVGSRGETQYF
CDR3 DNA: TGTGCCAGCAGCAGGGTTGTGGGGAGCCGCGGGGAGACCCAGTACTTC

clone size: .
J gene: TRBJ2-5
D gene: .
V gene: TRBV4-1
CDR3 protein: CASSQDGYREETQYF
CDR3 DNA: TGCGCCAGCAGCCAAGATGGGTACAGGGAGGAGACCCAGTACTTC

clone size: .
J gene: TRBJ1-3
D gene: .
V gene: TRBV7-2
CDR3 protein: CASSIGVTRGNTIYF
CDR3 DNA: TGTGCCAGCAGCATAGGCGTAACGCGTGGAAACACCATATATTTT

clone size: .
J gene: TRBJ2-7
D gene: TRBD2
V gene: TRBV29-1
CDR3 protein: CSVLLAGGNEQYF
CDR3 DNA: TGCAGCGTCCTACTAGCGGGAGGGAACGAGCAGTACTTC

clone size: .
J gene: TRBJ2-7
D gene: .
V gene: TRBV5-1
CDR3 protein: CASSLDRSYEQYF
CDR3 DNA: TGCGCCAGCAGCCTGGACAGATCCTACGAGCAGTACTTC

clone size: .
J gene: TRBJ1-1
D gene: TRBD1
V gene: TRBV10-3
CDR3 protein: CAIMDRGLNTEAFF
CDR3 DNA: TGTGCCATCATGGACAGGGGGCTGAACACTGAAGCTTTCTTT

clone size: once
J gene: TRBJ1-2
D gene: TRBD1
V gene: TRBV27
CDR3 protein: CASSGSGTDPRGYGYTF
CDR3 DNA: TGTGCCAGCAGTGGATCCGGGACAGACCCCAGAGGCTATGGCTACACCTTC

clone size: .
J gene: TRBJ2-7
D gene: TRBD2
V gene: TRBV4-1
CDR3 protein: CASSQEPAGGSYEQYF
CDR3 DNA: TGCGCCAGCAGCCAAGAGCCAGCGGGAGGTTCCTACGAGCAGTACTTC

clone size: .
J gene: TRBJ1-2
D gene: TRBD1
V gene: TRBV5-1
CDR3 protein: CASSLTGLNYGYTF
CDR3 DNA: TGCGCCAGCAGCCTGACAGGGTTGAACTATGGCTACACCTTC

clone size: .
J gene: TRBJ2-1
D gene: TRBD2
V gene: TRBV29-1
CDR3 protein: CSVGLAGGPLGYNEQFF
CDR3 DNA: TGCAGCGTGGGACTAGCGGGAGGCCCACTTGGGTACAATGAGCAGTTCTTC

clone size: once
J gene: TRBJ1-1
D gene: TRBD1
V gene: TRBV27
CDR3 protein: CASSFRGLITEAFF
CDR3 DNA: TGTGCCAGCAGTTTCAGGGGGCTGATCACTGAAGCTTTCTTT

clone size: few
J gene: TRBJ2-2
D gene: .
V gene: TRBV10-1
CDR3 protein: CASSEAGENTGELFF
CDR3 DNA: TGCGCCAGCAGTGAGGCAGGGGAGAACACCGGGGAGCTGTTTTTT

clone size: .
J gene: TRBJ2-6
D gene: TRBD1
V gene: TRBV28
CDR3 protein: CASSRDSSGANVLTF
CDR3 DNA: TGTGCCAGCAGTCGGGACAGCTCTGGGGCCAACGTCCTGACTTTC

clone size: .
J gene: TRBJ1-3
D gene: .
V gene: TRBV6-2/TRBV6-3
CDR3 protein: CASSYTGSSRGNTIYF
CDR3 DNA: TGTGCCAGCAGTTACACGGGGAGTTCGAGGGGAAACACCATATATTTT

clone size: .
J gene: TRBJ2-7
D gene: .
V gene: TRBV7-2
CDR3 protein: CASSLVAYYEQYF
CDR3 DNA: TGTGCCAGCAGCTTAGTGGCATACTACGAGCAGTACTTC

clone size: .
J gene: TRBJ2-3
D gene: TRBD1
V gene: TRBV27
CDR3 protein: CASSINRGLGTDTQYF
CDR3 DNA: TGTGCCAGCAGTATAAACAGGGGGCTGGGCACAGATACGCAGTATTTT